One sample yielded the 13 T cell receptor beta chains listed below, sequenced in a study of molecular identifiers for immune sequencing clone quantification. TCRdb processed the PCR reads anew with MiXCR; each CDR3 protein has one entry. The sample gives approximately 590,000 distinct CDR3 sequences, around 25% of which show up once; 0.7% to 0.95% is in the top ten. Sequenced sample: naive CD8+ T cells from blood, with Jurkat cell RNA spiked in. Subset: FACS-sorted CD8+CD4-CCR7+CD45RA+ naive T cells. These receptors were collected from a human donor in good health. Some libraries in this study had Jurkat cell RNA spiked in.

This chain uses TRBV19 with TRBJ2-5, with TRBD2 matching over 9 bases. J gave up 5 bases and V 7 bases, and 5 bases lay outside the gene matches. The CDR3 loop spans 13 amino acids. Germline V lookup: CDR1 LNHDA, CDR2 SQIVND (reference sequence). The CDR3 sequence is CASNMGLAETQYF. CDR3 bases: TGTGCCAGTAATATGGGACTAGCCGAGACCCAGTACTTC.

This clonotype was recorded a few times. The rearrangement uses TRBV4-3 and TRBJ2-7; D might be TRBD2 (6 bases). CDR1 and CDR2 from the germline V gene are LGHNA and YSLEER. The CDR3 covers 14 residues. V was cut by 4 bases and J by 3 bases, with 13 bases left in between. CDR3 loop: CASSPRLEHYEQYF. The DNA of the CDR3 is TGCGCCAGCAGCCCGCGACTAGAGCACTACGAGCAGTACTTC.

The rearrangement links TRBV30 to TRBJ2-3, with 7 bases that match TRBD2. J was trimmed by 3 bases and V by 8 bases; bases with no gene match: 5. Germline V gene lookup returns CDR1 GTSNPN and CDR2 SVGIG (reference sequence). The CDR3 has 12 amino acids. CDR3 DNA sequence: TGTGCCCGGGGGGATGCTACAGATACGCAGTATTTT. Amino acid sequence: CARGDATDTQYF. The full variable domain, with the rest looked up from reference TRBV30 and TRBJ2-3, is SQTIHQWPATLVQPVGSPLSLECTVEGTSNPNLYWYRQAAGRGLQLLFYSVGIGQISSEVPQNLSASRPQDRQFILSSKKLLLSDSGFYLCARGDATDTQYFGPGTRLTVL.

This chain joins TRBV7-2 and TRBJ2-7; the D is unclear. CDR3 length equals 14 residues. Germline V gene sequence: CDR1 SGHTA, CDR2 FQGNSA. Trimming removed 3 bases at V and 0 bases at J, with 9 bases between. CDR3 amino acids: CASSFWGPSYEQYF. CDR3 coding DNA: TGTGCCAGCAGCTTCTGGGGTCCCTCCTACGAGCAGTACTTC.

The V call is TRBV5-1, the J call TRBJ2-7; D is undetermined. The CDR3 loop spans 15 amino acids. Per the germline V gene, CDR1 is SGHRS and CDR2 is YFSETQ. The V end was cut by 4 bases, the J end by 6 bases, with 20 bases between. The CDR3: CASSRITSEYREQYF. DNA of the CDR3: TGCGCCAGCAGCCGTATAACATCCGAATATCGCGAGCAGTACTTC.

In this sample, this clonotype turned up many times. The V and J genes are TRBV2 and TRBJ2-5; D possibly uses TRBD1 or TRBD2 (5 bases each). The CDR3 loop spans 15 amino acids. Germline CDR1 and CDR2: SNHLY and FYNNEI. The V end lost 3 bases, the J end lost 3 bases, and 14 bases lay between the germline ends. CDR3 nucleotides: TGTGCCAGCAGTGATGCTAGGGACCTAAAAGAGACCCAGTACTTC. This sequence encodes CASSDARDLKETQYF.

This clonotype was found a few times. This chain connects TRBV9 to TRBJ2-5; 7 positions agree with TRBD1. CDR3 size: 15 residues. Looked up from germline, CDR1 is SGDLS and CDR2 is YYNGEE. After removal of 3 bases from V and 2 bases from J, the junction contained 7 bases not matched to a gene. CDR3 DNA sequence: TGTGCCAGCAGCGCAAGGGGGCTGGAGCAAGAGACCCAGTACTTC. It translates to CASSARGLEQETQYF.

Worth noting for this clonotype: A much bigger clone sits one base away, suggesting this may be a read error. This chain uses TRBV13 with TRBJ1-1; D unresolved. The V gene's germline CDR1 is PRHDT and CDR2 FYEKMQ (reference sequence). The V gene lost 2 bases and the J gene lost 4 bases, with 17 bases spanning the gap. This CDR3 region has 16 residues. CDR3 coding DNA: TGTGCCAGCAGCTTAAAAGGCGTTGCGGGCTCCACTGAAGCTTTCTTT. This translates into CASSLKGVAGSTEAFF.

The CDR3 nucleotides read TGTGCCAGCACAAGGGGGGGATCCTCCACAGATACGCAGTATTTT. Amino acid sequence: CASTRGGSSTDTQYF. The chain recombines TRBV9 with TRBJ2-3, with D maybe TRBD2 (7 bases). From germline, CDR1 is SGDLS and CDR2 YYNGEE. Trimming cost V 6 bases and J 2 bases, with 16 bases left between them. This CDR3 region has 15 residues.

There are many counts of this clonotype. The chain carries TRBV4-1 and TRBJ1-5, with TRBD1 matching 9 bases. The trim removed 3 bases at V and 6 bases at J, leaving 9 bases unmatched. CDR1 and CDR2 from the germline V gene are MGHRA and YSYEKL. The CDR3 loop spans 16 amino acids. In DNA form, the CDR3 reads TGCGCCAGCAGCCATTCCGTTGGACAGGGGCTTCAGCCCCAGCATTTT. This translates into CASSHSVGQGLQPQHF.

The V and J genes are TRBV7-9 and TRBJ2-1, with 7 positions matching TRBD1. The CDR3 covers 14 residues. J gave up 7 bases and V 5 bases, and 8 bases lay outside the gene matches. Germline CDR1 and CDR2: SEHNR and FQNEAQ (reference sequence). The CDR3 here is CASSIGGRDNEQFF. The CDR3 region has the DNA TGTGCCAGCAGCATAGGGGGCAGGGATAATGAGCAGTTCTTC.

The chain uses TRBV11-2 and TRBJ1-6, with 8 bases fitting TRBD1. Trimming cost V 5 bases and J 6 bases; bases outside gene matches: 6. The CDR3 consists of 15 residues. Germline V gives CDR1 SGHAT, CDR2 FQNNGV. The CDR3 nucleotides are TGTGCCAGCAGCATTCCGGGACAGGTTAATTCACCCCTCCACTTT. It codes for CASSIPGQVNSPLHF.

This clonotype was picked up a small number of times. This chain connects TRBV4-1 to TRBJ2-7; D is unclear. This CDR3 has 13 residues. Between the trimmed V and J ends, which lost 7 bases and 2 bases, there was a span of 12 bases. Germline CDR1 reads MGHRA; CDR2 reads YSYEKL. The CDR3 DNA is TGCGCCAGCATCCTGGGTTTGGCCTACGAGCAGTACTTC. It specifies CASILGLAYEQYF.